Below are 26 T cell receptor beta chains sequenced from a single sample in a study of beta chain features in type 1 diabetes listed by TCRdb under 2018. The library relied on the immunoSEQ multiplex PCR assay. The High Capacity cDNA Reverse Transcription Kit was used to reverse transcribe all of the isolated RNA, meaning that expressed TCRB transcripts were what got sequenced. Here the immuneACCESS table is served through TCRdb, limited to in-frame sequences with V and J called. Missing clones are a known gap in these copies; in checked studies unresolved V genes cover under half, and the rest lacks a known reason. A total of around 340,000 clones appear in this sample, around a fifth of them only once. About 0.045% of the sample is held by the ten biggest clonotypes. The sample was naive CD4+ T cells from blood. The sample's cell subset or site label, in plain terms: true naive CD4+ T cells. The receptors here all came from a young woman in good health.

This clone was counted a few times. V and J are TRBV2 and TRBJ1-5; the match to TRBD1 covers 11 bases. Losses at the gene ends were 6 bases for V and 5 bases for J; bases not matched to a gene: 6. The CDR3 has 15 residues. Looked up from germline, CDR1 is SNHLY and CDR2 is FYNNEI. DNA of the CDR3: TGTGCCAGCAGGCCGGACAGGGGGCATTATCAGCCCCAGCATTTT. Encoded protein: CASRPDRGHYQPQHF.

The table lists this clone with a few counts. The V gene is TRBV5-1, the J gene TRBJ2-3, with 7 bases fitting TRBD2. CDR1 is SGHRS and CDR2 is YFSETQ in the germline V gene. V shed 7 bases, J shed 1 base, and the junction held 6 bases outside the gene matches. This CDR3 is built from 14 residues. DNA of the CDR3: TGCGCCAGCGGGGAGCGGGGCCGCACAGATACGCAGTATTTT. This sequence encodes CASGERGRTDTQYF.

The chain is built from TRBV29-1 and TRBJ2-7; 8 bases match TRBD1. Trimming took 3 bases from V and 6 from J; bases not matched to a gene: 4. CDR3 length: 12 residues. Germline CDR1 reads SQVTM; CDR2 reads ANQGSEA. The CDR3 protein is CSVEGQVGEQYF. The CDR3 DNA sequence: TGCAGCGTTGAGGGACAGGTGGGCGAGCAGTACTTC.

In regard to this clone: At the DNA level, this CDR3 is encoded by other sequences in the same sample as well. The V gene is TRBV5-1, the J gene TRBJ2-5; 11 bases are a match to TRBD2. The CDR3 length is 14 residues. Trimming at V came to 4 bases and at J to 2 bases, leaving 1 base not matched to a gene. Germline-derived CDR1 and CDR2 are SGHRS and YFSETQ. In DNA, the CDR3 is TGCGCCAGCAGCAGGACTAGCGGGCAAGAGACCCAGTACTTC. Its protein is CASSRTSGQETQYF.

The CDR3: CASVNRDRGGTNTGELFF. CDR3 nucleotides: TGTGCCAGCGTTAACCGGGACAGGGGTGGCACGAACACCGGGGAGCTGTTTTTT. The chain joins TRBV21-1 to TRBJ2-2; the table assigns TRBD1, which was not confirmed against the DNA. TRBV21-1 is noted as a pseudogene. This CDR3 contains 18 residues.

DNA for the CDR3: TGCGCCAGCAGCCAAGGGCCGGGGTGGGCCACTGAAGCTTTCTTT. This translates into CASSQGPGWATEAFF. V usage is TRBV4-3 and J usage is TRBJ1-1; D ambiguous. The CDR3 loop spans 15 amino acids. The germline V and J ends were trimmed by 1 base and 4 bases, with 13 bases remaining between them. Germline-derived CDR1 and CDR2 are LGHNA and YSLEER.

The sample holds a few counts of this clone. This chain connects TRBV30 to TRBJ1-5; weak D call: TRBD1 (6 bases). The CDR3 consists of 14 residues. Germline lookup yields CDR1 GTSNPN and CDR2 SVGIG (reference sequence). Trimming cost V 3 bases and J 7 bases, with 16 bases left between them. Here the CDR3 DNA reads TGTGCCTGGAGGGGAGGGGGAGCCGGACAGCCCCAGCATTTT. Amino acids: CAWRGGGAGQPQHF. The full variable domain, with the rest looked up from reference TRBV30 and TRBJ1-5, is SQTIHQWPATLVQPVGSPLSLECTVEGTSNPNLYWYRQAAGRGLQLLFYSVGIGQISSEVPQNLSASRPQDRQFILSSKKLLLSDSGFYLCAWRGGGAGQPQHFGDGTRLSIL.

This clone was seen a few times. The chain uses TRBV7-9 and TRBJ2-3; TRBD2 agrees at 14 bases. Germline CDR1 is SEHNR and CDR2 is FQNEAQ (reference sequence). V lost 6 bases, J lost 6 bases, and 8 bases stayed unmatched. The CDR3 contains 16 residues. CDR3 amino acids: CASSSGTSGGLDTQYF. CDR3 DNA sequence: TGTGCCAGCAGTTCGGGGACTAGCGGGGGTTTGGATACGCAGTATTTT.

This sequence joins TRBV10-3 and TRBJ2-7, with 7 positions matching TRBD1. Germline loops: CDR1 ENHRY, CDR2 SYGVKD. V lost 6 bases and J lost 4; bases outside the gene matches: 9. This CDR3 contains 14 residues. Written as DNA, the CDR3 is TGTGCCATCAGCGCCGGGACAGAGAATTACGAGCAGTACTTC. This encodes CAISAGTENYEQYF.

This sequence joins TRBV5-1 and TRBJ2-5; 11 bases agree with TRBD2. The germline V gene encodes CDR1 SGHRS and CDR2 YFSETQ. The CDR3 sequence is 16 residues long. After removal of 1 base from V and 1 base from J, the junction contained 3 bases not matched to a gene. Written as DNA, the CDR3 is TGCGCCAGCAGCTTGAGACTAGCGGGGCTCCAAGAGACCCAGTACTTC. This gives the protein CASSLRLAGLQETQYF.

This chain uses TRBV11-2 with TRBJ1-4; 7 nucleotides match TRBD1. Losses at the gene ends were 8 bases for V and 8 bases for J; bases not matched to a gene: 8. Germline V lookup: CDR1 SGHAT, CDR2 FQNNGV. This CDR3 has 13 residues. CDR3 sequence reads: CASGGTEREKLFF. The CDR3 region has the DNA TGTGCCAGCGGAGGGACAGAGAGGGAAAAACTGTTTTTT.

This clone was picked up a small number of times. Other DNA sequences in the same sample also yield this CDR3. V and J are TRBV7-2 and TRBJ1-2, with 10 bases aligning to TRBD1. Per germline, CDR1 SGHTA and CDR2 FQGNSA. After removal of 5 bases from V and 5 bases from J, the junction contained 2 bases not matched to a gene. This CDR3 region has 13 residues. CDR3 protein: CASSQGQGYGYTF. The CDR3 DNA reads as TGTGCCAGCAGCCAGGGACAGGGGTATGGCTACACCTTC.

V gene TRBV18 combines with J gene TRBJ1-2, with D possibly being TRBD1 (6 bases). Trimming removed 3 bases at V and 2 bases at J, with 13 bases between. Germline V gives CDR1 KGHSH, CDR2 LQKENI. CDR3 length: 15 residues. The chain's CDR3 is CASSPGQGPNYGYTF. In DNA, the CDR3 is TGTGCCAGCTCACCGGGGCAGGGGCCCAACTATGGCTACACCTTC.

The rearrangement joins TRBV30 to TRBJ1-2; 7 nucleotides line up with TRBD1. Germline V gene sequence: CDR1 GTSNPN, CDR2 SVGIG (reference sequence). This CDR3 has 13 residues. The J segment lost 6 bases and the V segment lost 5 bases, leaving 9 bases of the junction unmatched. CDR3 protein: CAWATGPSNGYTF. The DNA of the CDR3 is TGTGCCTGGGCGACAGGGCCCAGTAATGGCTACACCTTC.

The chain has TRBV4-3 and TRBJ2-7, with TRBD2 matching over 10 bases. After removal of 5 bases from V and 1 base from J, the junction contained 11 bases not matched to a gene. In germline, CDR1 is LGHNA, CDR2 YSLEER. This CDR3 contains 17 residues. The CDR3 spells CASSSRVAGGLSYEQYF. The CDR3 DNA follows: TGCGCCAGCAGCTCGCGGGTAGCGGGGGGACTATCCTACGAGCAGTACTTC.

Only a few counts were recorded for this clone. This sequence joins TRBV7-2 and TRBJ1-3; a weak D match, TRBD1 (6 bases). Looked up from germline, CDR1 is SGHTA and CDR2 is FQGNSA. The CDR3 loop spans 13 amino acids. V was pared by 3 bases and J by 4 bases, with 7 bases between. CDR3: CASSFGQGNTIYF. In nucleotides, the CDR3 is TGTGCCAGCAGCTTCGGACAGGGAAACACCATATATTTT.

The chain combines TRBV7-2 with TRBJ2-7; 8 bases agree with TRBD2. CDR3 length: 14 residues. The germline CDR1 and CDR2 sequences are SGHTA and FQGNSA. Losses at the gene ends were 4 bases for V and 0 bases for J; bases not matched to a gene: 2. The CDR3 DNA is TGTGCCAGCAGCTACGGGGGGGGCTCCTACGAGCAGTACTTC. Encoded protein: CASSYGGGSYEQYF.

The V gene is TRBV9, the J gene TRBJ2-2; D perhaps matches TRBD2 (6 bases). Trimming took 4 bases from V and 0 from J, leaving 10 bases between them. Per the germline V gene, CDR1 is SGDLS and CDR2 is YYNGEE. This CDR3 is built from 15 residues. CDR3 protein: CASSLGGTNTGELFF. CDR3 nucleotides: TGTGCCAGCAGCCTGGGCGGGACGAACACCGGGGAGCTGTTTTTT.

V usage is TRBV9 and J usage is TRBJ2-6; weak D call: TRBD2 (5 bases). V was trimmed by 0 bases and J by 0 bases, leaving 16 bases between them. The V gene's germline CDR1 is SGDLS and CDR2 YYNGEE. The CDR3 totals 19 residues. The CDR3 here is CASSVDRRGKISGANVLTF. The CDR3 DNA follows: TGTGCCAGCAGCGTAGATCGGAGAGGGAAAATCTCTGGGGCCAACGTCCTGACTTTC.

This clone was seen a handful of times. The chain carries TRBV30 and TRBJ2-1; TRBD2 is a possible D gene (5 bases). The CDR3 has 14 amino acids. V lost 2 bases and J lost 5, with 13 bases in between. From germline, CDR1 is GTSNPN and CDR2 SVGIG (reference sequence). The CDR3 reads CAWSQLAPHNEQFF. The CDR3 DNA reads TGTGCCTGGAGTCAGCTAGCTCCCCACAATGAGCAGTTCTTC.

This clone was picked up a small number of times. The chain carries TRBV5-1 and TRBJ2-5; 8 positions match TRBD2. The CDR3 covers 14 residues. The V segment lost 7 bases and the J segment 4 bases; nucleotides outside the gene matches: 9. Germline V CDR1 and CDR2: SGHRS, YFSETQ. The CDR3 reads CASSPGLARETQYF. In DNA form, the CDR3 reads TGCGCCAGCTCCCCCGGACTAGCTAGAGAGACCCAGTACTTC.

The rearrangement uses TRBV9 and TRBJ1-1; 7 bases are a match to TRBD1. This CDR3 spans 13 amino acids. Trimming at V came to 2 bases and at J to 6 bases, leaving 4 bases not matched to a gene. Germline assignment: CDR1 SGDLS and CDR2 YYNGEE. CDR3 amino acids: CASSVWQGAEAFF. CDR3 DNA sequence: TGTGCCAGCAGCGTGTGGCAGGGGGCTGAAGCTTTCTTT.

The J gene is TRBJ1-1, the V gene TRBV7-9, with a weak D call TRBD1 (5 bases). Germline CDR1 SEHNR, CDR2 FQNEAQ (reference sequence). CDR3 length: 14 residues. Between the trimmed V and J ends, which lost 5 bases and 7 bases, there was a span of 17 bases. The CDR3 sequence is CASSLTPGKLEAFF. The CDR3 nucleotides read TGTGCCAGCAGCCTCACCCCAGGGAAACTTGAAGCTTTCTTT.

This chain links TRBV5-1 with TRBJ1-2, with D possibly TRBD1 on 6 matching bases. The CDR3 runs to 14 residues. The germline V gene has CDR1 SGHRS and CDR2 YFSETQ. V gave up 6 bases and J gave up 2 bases, with 14 bases separating them. The DNA for the CDR3 is TGCGCCAGCACCGGCGGCGGGGGCAACTATGGCTACACCTTC. It yields the protein CASTGGGGNYGYTF.

This clone was picked up a small number of times. This chain connects TRBV7-2 to TRBJ2-3; D perhaps matches TRBD2 (6 bases). CDR3 length equals 14 residues. Trimming took 5 bases from V and 1 from J, leaving 10 bases between them. From germline, CDR1 is SGHTA and CDR2 FQGNSA. CDR3 amino acids: CASSPKRGTDTQYF. The DNA for the CDR3 is TGTGCCAGCAGCCCCAAGCGGGGCACAGATACGCAGTATTTT.

This clone was counted only a few times. V gene TRBV29-1 combines with J gene TRBJ1-5, with a tentative D call TRBD1 (6 bases). Germline CDR1 SQVTM, CDR2 ANQGSEA. The germline V and J ends were trimmed by 6 bases and 7 bases, with 16 bases remaining between them. The CDR3 runs to 13 residues. CDR3 in amino acids: CSVTTGSGQPQHF. In DNA, the CDR3 is TGCAGCGTAACTACAGGGTCGGGGCAGCCCCAGCATTTT.